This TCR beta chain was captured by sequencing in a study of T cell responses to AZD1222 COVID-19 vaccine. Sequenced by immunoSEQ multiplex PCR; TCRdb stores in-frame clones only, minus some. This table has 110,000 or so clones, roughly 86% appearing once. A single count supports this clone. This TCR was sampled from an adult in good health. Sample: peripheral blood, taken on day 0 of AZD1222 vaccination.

DNA for the CDR3: TGTGCCAGCAGTGAACGACAGTTAGCGAGCTCCTACGAGCAGTACTTC. Protein sequence: CASSERQLASSYEQYF. The genes are TRBV9 and TRBJ2-7; D assignment may be TRBD1 or TRBD2 (5 bases each). CDR3 size: 16 residues. The germline gives CDR1 SGDLS, CDR2 YYNGEE. The V gene lost 5 bases and the J gene lost 0 bases, with 18 bases spanning the gap.